This TCR beta chain stems from a study of OX40 agonist ivuxolimab in advanced cancers. Regarding the study in general: Ivuxolimab, which targeted the costimulatory receptor OX40 (CD134), was an agonistic, fully human IgG2 monoclonal antibody. Intravenous ivuxolimab was administered to patients every 2 weeks at six dose levels: 0.01, 0.1, 0.3, 1.5, 3 and 10 mg/kg. Of the roughly 52 dose-escalation patients, hepatocellular carcinoma was present in approximately 20, melanoma in roughly 15, renal cell carcinoma in 9 and head and neck cancer in 9. A male proportion of 70% to 90% and a mean age of roughly 55 years, ranging from 23 to 79, were recorded for the dose-escalation cohort. Prior anti-PD-1, anti-PD-L1 or anti-CTLA-4 therapy was permitted, and checkpoint inhibitors had been received by about 44% of dose-escalation patients. Partial responses were achieved by three dose-escalation patients, of whom one had hepatocellular carcinoma and two had cutaneous melanoma. The purpose of peripheral TCRbeta sequencing was to test whether ivuxolimab changed TCR sequence diversity and led to clonal T-cell expansion. The paper describes the monotherapy dose-escalation part (N = 52 patients) of the phase I trial of ivuxolimab.

Patients with a history of autoimmune disease or receiving systemic immunosuppression were excluded from the trial. Peripheral blood for TCR sequencing was collected from all dose cohorts at baseline, on cycle 4 day 1, and on cycle 7 day 1. The samples were taken from a phase I, first-in-human, multicenter, open-label dose-escalation trial of ivuxolimab. Adults with locally advanced or metastatic head and neck squamous cell, hepatocellular, melanoma or renal cell carcinoma were enrolled in the trial. Before TCR sequencing, CD4+ T cells and CD8+ T cells were sorted from peripheral blood as separate populations. To sequence the TCRbeta CDR3 region, genomic DNA was isolated from the sorted cells. The immunoSEQ Assay was used to sequence the TCRbeta CDR3 regions. TCRdb obtained this table from immuneACCESS and retained in-frame rearrangements with V and J assigned. These tables miss some clones; where compared with another copy, unresolved V genes account for less than half of the shortfall, and the remainder is unexplained. The sample table shows almost 70,000 clones, and roughly 90% are seen once. The top ten constitute roughly a tenth of the sample.

What the research found in general, with its limitations: On average, CD8+ T cells showed more expanded clones than CD4+ T cells after ivuxolimab. Partial responders in the 0.1-3.0 mg/kg groups had among the lowest normalized peripheral clonal expansion, especially among CD8+ T cells. At doses from 0.1 to 3.0 mg/kg, clonal expansion was seen in both CD4+ and CD8+ blood T cells between baseline and week 6. Low levels of normalized T-cell clonal expansion were also seen in some patients who did not respond. Which antigens the clonally expanded peripheral T cells were specific for was not determined.

As to this clone: This receptor's antigen is unknown. One base away there is no much larger clone; base qualities are not given.

Trimming leaves V shorter by 1 base and J shorter by 8 bases, with the junction holding 7 bases beyond the gene matches. Counted from cysteine to phenylalanine, this CDR3 has 15 amino acids. The entry retains the CDR3 DNA only, 45 bases that are in frame from base 1. The germline V gene sets CDR1 to MGHRA and CDR2 to YSYEKL. This receptor was taken from an adult with an advanced solid tumor such as melanoma, head and neck, liver or kidney cancer. Sequencing used CD4+ or CD8+ T cells sorted from blood, obtained in a trial of the OX40 agonist ivuxolimab. Recombination joined TRBV4-1 with TRBJ2-1; 8 bases in the junction line up with TRBD2. The CDR3 protein: CASSQVQAGVYEQFF. The sequence in DNA is TGCGCCAGCAGCCAAGTTCAAGCGGGAGTGTATGAGCAGTTCTTC.